This TCR beta chain was identified in a study of lymphopenia after photon versus proton radiotherapy. Study-level points and caveats: Proton therapy kept repertoires fairly stable, unlike photons, which gained effector/memory cells. Larger post-nadir TCR diversity loss correlated inversely with survival in deceased patients. Better survival with proton therapy was suggested as possible, not demonstrated.

The protocol was immunoSEQ multiplex PCR, while the TCRdb copy is restricted to in-frame clones and leaves out a portion. The sample contains around 70,000 clones, roughly 93% of which appear only once. To note about this clone: Its antigen is not known.

V lost 1 base, J lost 4 bases, and 5 bases stayed unmatched. Germline V gene lookup returns CDR1 SEHNR and CDR2 FQNEAQ (reference sequence). The CDR3 covers 16 residues. The sequence derives from a woman in her 70s with pancreatic cancer. V and J are TRBV7-9 and TRBJ2-5, with 11 bases matching TRBD2. This specimen was peripheral blood, taken from a patient treated with photon-based radiotherapy. The CDR3, as DNA: TGTGCCAGCAGCTTAGTTAGCGGGAGGGCTTCAGAGACCCAGTACTTC. It encodes CASSLVSGRASETQYF.